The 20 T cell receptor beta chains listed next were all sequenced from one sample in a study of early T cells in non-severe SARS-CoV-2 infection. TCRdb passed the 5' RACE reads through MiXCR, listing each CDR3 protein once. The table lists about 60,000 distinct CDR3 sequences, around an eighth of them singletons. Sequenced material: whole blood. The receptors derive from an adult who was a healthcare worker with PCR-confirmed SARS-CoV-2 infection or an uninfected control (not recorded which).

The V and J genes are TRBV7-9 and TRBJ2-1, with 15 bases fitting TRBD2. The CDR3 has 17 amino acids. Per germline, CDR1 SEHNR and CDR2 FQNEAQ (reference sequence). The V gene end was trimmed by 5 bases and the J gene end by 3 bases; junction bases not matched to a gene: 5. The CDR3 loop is CASSGRTSGGVYNEQFF. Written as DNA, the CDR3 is TGTGCCAGCAGCGGGCGGACTAGCGGGGGGGTCTACAATGAGCAGTTCTTC.

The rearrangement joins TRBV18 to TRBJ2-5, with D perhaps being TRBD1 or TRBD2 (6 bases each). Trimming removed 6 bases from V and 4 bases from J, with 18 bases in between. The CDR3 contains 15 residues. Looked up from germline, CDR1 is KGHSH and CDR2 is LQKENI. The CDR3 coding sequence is TGTGCCAGCTCTCCCAGCGGAGGGGGTACAGAGACCCAGTACTTC. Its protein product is CASSPSGGGTETQYF. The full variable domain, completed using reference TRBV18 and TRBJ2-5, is NAGVMQNPRHLVRRRGQEARLRCSPMKGHSHVYWYRQLPEEGLKFMVYLQKENIIDESGMPKERFSAEFPKEGPSILRIQQVVRGDSAAYFCASSPSGGGTETQYFGPGTRLLVL.

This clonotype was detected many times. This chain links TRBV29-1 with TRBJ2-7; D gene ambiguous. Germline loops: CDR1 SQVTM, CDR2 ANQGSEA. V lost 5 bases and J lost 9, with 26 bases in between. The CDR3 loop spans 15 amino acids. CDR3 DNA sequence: TGCAGCGTTATTCTGCTCCGGGTGCGGCCATACTGGCAGTACTTC. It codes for CSVILLRVRPYWQYF.

CDR3 protein: CASSLTSYGYTF. The CDR3 DNA reads as TGCGCCAGCAGCCTAACCAGCTATGGCTACACCTTC. The rearrangement uses TRBV5-1 and TRBJ1-2, with D unclear. V was clipped by 4 bases and J by 4 bases, with 8 bases between them. Germline V gene lookup returns CDR1 SGHRS and CDR2 YFSETQ. This CDR3 spans 12 amino acids.

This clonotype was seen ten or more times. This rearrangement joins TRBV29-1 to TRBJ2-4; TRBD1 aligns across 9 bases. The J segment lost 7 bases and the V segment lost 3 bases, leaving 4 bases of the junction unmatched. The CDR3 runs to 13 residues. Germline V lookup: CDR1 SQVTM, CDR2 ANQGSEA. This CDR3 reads CSVERDRANIQYF. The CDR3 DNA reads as TGCAGCGTTGAGAGGGACAGGGCCAACATTCAGTACTTC.

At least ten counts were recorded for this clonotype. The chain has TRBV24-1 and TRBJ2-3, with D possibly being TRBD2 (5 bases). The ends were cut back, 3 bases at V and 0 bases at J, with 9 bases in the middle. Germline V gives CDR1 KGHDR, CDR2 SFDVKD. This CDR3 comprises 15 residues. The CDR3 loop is CATSDRRTSTDTQYF. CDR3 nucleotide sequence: TGTGCCACCAGTGATAGGAGGACTAGCACAGATACGCAGTATTTT.

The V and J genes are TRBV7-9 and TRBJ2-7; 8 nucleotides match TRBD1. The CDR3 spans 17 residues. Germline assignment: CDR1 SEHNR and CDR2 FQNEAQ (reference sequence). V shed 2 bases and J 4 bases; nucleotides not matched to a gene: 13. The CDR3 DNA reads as TGTGCCAGCAGCTTAAGTTCCGGGACAGGAATATGGTACGAGCAGTACTTC. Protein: CASSLSSGTGIWYEQYF.

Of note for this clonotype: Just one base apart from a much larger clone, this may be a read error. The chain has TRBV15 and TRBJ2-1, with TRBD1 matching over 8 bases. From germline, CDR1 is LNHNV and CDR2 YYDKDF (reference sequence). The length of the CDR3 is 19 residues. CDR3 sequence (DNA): TGTGCCACCGGCAGTCAGGGACAGGATCTAGGGGTCTCCTACAATGAGCAGTTCTTC. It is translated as CATGSQGQDLGVSYNEQFF.

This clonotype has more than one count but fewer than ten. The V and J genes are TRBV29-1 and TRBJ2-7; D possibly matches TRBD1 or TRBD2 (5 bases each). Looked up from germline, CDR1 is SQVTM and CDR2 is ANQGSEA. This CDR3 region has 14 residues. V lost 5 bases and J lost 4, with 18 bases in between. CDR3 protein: CSVQSSTGLYEQYF. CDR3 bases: TGCAGCGTTCAATCCTCCACAGGACTGTACGAGCAGTACTTC.

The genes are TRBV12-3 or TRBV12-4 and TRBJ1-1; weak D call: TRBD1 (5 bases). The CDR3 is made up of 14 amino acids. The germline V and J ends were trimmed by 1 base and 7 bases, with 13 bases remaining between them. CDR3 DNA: TGTGCCAGCAGTTTAGGAATGGGGGACGGTGAAGCTTTCTTT. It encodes CASSLGMGDGEAFF.

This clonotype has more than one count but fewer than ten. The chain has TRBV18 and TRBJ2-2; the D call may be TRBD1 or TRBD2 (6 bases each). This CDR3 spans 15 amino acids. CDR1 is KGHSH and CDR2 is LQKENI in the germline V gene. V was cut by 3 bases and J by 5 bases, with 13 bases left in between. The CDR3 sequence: CASSPQGTSTGELFF. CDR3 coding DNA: TGTGCCAGCTCACCGCAGGGGACTTCGACCGGGGAGCTGTTTTTT.

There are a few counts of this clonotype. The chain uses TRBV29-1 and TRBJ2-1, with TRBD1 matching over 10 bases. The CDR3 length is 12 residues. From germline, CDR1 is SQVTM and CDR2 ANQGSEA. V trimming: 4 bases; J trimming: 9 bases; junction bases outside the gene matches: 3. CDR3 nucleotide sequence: TGCAGCGTTGGGGGACAGGGGAGTGAGCAGTTCTTC. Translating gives CSVGGQGSEQFF.

CDR3 sequence (DNA): TGTGCCAGCAGCAAAGAAGAGACCCAGTACTTC. As protein: CASSKEETQYF. This chain joins TRBV21-1 and TRBJ2-5. TRBV21-1 counts as a pseudogene. The CDR3 is made up of 11 amino acids.

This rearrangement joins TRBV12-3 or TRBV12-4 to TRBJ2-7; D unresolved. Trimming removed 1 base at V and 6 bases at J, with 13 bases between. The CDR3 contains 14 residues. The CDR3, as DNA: TGTGCCAGCAGTTTAGGTGTGGCCCCAGGCGAGCAGTACTTC. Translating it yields CASSLGVAPGEQYF.

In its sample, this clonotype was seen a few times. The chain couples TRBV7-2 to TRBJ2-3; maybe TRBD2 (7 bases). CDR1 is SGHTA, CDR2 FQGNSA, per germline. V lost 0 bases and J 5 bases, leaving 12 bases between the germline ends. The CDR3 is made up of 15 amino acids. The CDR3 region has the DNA TGTGCCAGCAGCTTAGCGGGGGGGCCGAGAGATACGCAGTATTTT. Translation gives CASSLAGGPRDTQYF.

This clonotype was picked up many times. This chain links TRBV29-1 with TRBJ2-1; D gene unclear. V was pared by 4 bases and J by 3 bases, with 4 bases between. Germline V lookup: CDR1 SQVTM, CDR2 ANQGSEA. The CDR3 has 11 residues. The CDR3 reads CSVAHYNEQFF. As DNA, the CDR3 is TGCAGCGTTGCCCACTACAATGAGCAGTTCTTC.

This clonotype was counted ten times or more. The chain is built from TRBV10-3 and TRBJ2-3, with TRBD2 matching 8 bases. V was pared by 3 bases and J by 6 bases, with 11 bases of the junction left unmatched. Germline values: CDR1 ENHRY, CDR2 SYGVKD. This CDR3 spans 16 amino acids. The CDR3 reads CAISEEGSGRGDTQYF. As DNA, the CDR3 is TGTGCCATCAGTGAAGAAGGCAGCGGGAGAGGCGATACGCAGTATTTT.

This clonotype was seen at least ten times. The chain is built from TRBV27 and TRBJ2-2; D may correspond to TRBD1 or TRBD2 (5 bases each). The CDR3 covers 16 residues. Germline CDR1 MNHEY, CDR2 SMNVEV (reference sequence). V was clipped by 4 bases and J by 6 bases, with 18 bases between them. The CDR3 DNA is TGTGCCAGCAGTTCACCGGGACGGAACCCCCCCGGGGAGCTGTTTTTT. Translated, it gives CASSSPGRNPPGELFF.

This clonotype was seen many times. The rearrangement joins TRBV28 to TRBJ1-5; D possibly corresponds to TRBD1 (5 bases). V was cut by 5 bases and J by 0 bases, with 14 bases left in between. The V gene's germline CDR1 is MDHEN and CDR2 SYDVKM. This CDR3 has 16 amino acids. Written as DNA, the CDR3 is TGTGCCAGCAGTCTGACAAGGGGCAATAGCAATCAGCCCCAGCATTTT. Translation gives CASSLTRGNSNQPQHF.

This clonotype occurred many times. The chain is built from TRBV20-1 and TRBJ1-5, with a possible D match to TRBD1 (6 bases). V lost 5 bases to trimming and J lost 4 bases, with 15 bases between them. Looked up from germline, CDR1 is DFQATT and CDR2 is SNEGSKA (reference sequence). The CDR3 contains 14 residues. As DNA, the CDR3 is TGCAGTGCTCGGGCCCAGGGGACAAATCAGCCCCAGCATTTT. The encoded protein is CSARAQGTNQPQHF.